One and the same sample provided the 14 T cell receptor beta chains below, sequenced in a study of blood T cell repertoires in COVID-19 (dated by TCRdb to 2020 to 2022). The library was obtained by the immunoSEQ multiplex PCR assay. TCRdb retrieved this table from immuneACCESS and kept in-frame rearrangements only. Not all clones are present; in checked studies, unresolved V genes account for under half, and no reason is known for the remainder. In all, the sample holds roughly 68,000 clones, and over 60% of those were seen once. Jointly, the top ten make up 15% of the sample. Sample: peripheral blood. The receptors originated from a man aged 55 to 70 with COVID-19, enrolled during active disease.

V and J are TRBV6-5 and TRBJ2-2; D uncertain. V lost 6 bases and J lost 1, with 6 bases in between. The CDR3 is made up of 13 amino acids. CDR1 is MNHEY and CDR2 is SVGAGI in the germline V gene. The CDR3 DNA reads as TGTGCCAGCAGAAAACAGAACACCGGGGAGCTGTTTTTT. As protein: CASRKQNTGELFF.

This chain connects TRBV25-1 to TRBJ1-6; D unclear. V lost 4 bases and J 3 bases, leaving 7 bases between the germline ends. The CDR3 runs to 14 residues. Germline V lookup: CDR1 MGHDK, CDR2 SYGVNS. DNA of the CDR3: TGTGCCAGCAGTGTACAGTACTATAATTCACCCCTCCACTTT. As protein: CASSVQYYNSPLHF.

This rearrangement joins TRBV5-5 to TRBJ1-5, with a tentative D call TRBD1 (6 bases). The V end lost 1 base, the J end lost 4 bases, and 12 bases lay between the germline ends. Per the germline V gene, CDR1 is SGHKS and CDR2 is YYEKEE (reference sequence). The CDR3 contains 15 residues. CDR3 in amino acids: CASSLSQGGNQPQHF. The DNA of the CDR3 is TGTGCCAGCAGCTTGTCACAGGGTGGGAATCAGCCCCAGCATTTT.

This chain joins TRBV7-9 and TRBJ1-1; D gene uncertain. There are 13 residues in the CDR3. Germline assignment: CDR1 SEHNR and CDR2 FQNEAQ (reference sequence). V was trimmed by 5 bases and J by 5 bases, leaving 12 bases between them. In DNA form, the CDR3 reads TGTGCCAGCAGCCAGGACGGGAGGACTGAAGCTTTCTTT. It translates to CASSQDGRTEAFF.

V usage is TRBV28 and J usage is TRBJ1-3; D is undetermined. Trimming removed 5 bases from V and 5 bases from J, with 13 bases in between. CDR3 length: 14 residues. The germline V gene has CDR1 MDHEN and CDR2 SYDVKM. This CDR3 is CASSEVGERNTIYF. As DNA, the CDR3 is TGTGCCAGCAGTGAGGTCGGGGAGAGAAACACCATATATTTT.

This clone came up a few times. The rearrangement joins TRBV6-5 to TRBJ2-3; a weak D match, TRBD1 (6 bases). The CDR3 covers 14 residues. Germline V lookup: CDR1 MNHEY, CDR2 SVGAGI. With 6 bases removed from V and 2 bases from J, the gap between germline ends came to 12 bases. The DNA for the CDR3 is TGTGCCAGCAGCCCCAGGGGACACACAGATACGCAGTATTTT. Residues: CASSPRGHTDTQYF.

The V gene is TRBV7-9, the J gene TRBJ2-5; a weak D match, TRBD1 (5 bases). CDR3 length equals 13 residues. CDR1 and CDR2 (germline): SEHNR, FQNEAQ (reference sequence). V was trimmed by 2 bases and J by 5 bases, leaving 9 bases between them. The CDR3 DNA reads TGTGCCAGCAGCTTACCAGGGCAGGAGACCCAGTACTTC. It codes for CASSLPGQETQYF.

This clone turned up a few times. The chain employs TRBV5-3 and TRBJ1-1; D is unclear. TRBV5-3 is placed among ORFs of uncertain function. The V and J ends lost 1 base and 4 bases respectively, with 8 bases between them. The CDR3 is 13 amino acids. The CDR3 bases are TGTGCCAGAAGCTTGTTGGCTCCCACTGAAGCTTTCTTT. Translated, it gives CARSLLAPTEAFF.

This clone was seen a few times. The rearrangement uses TRBV2 and TRBJ1-4; D is ambiguous. The germline gives CDR1 SNHLY, CDR2 FYNNEI. The CDR3 has 13 amino acids. The germline V and J ends were trimmed by 10 bases and 0 bases, with 9 bases remaining between them. CDR3 bases: TGTGCCACCCGAAGAGCAACTAATGAAAAACTGTTTTTT. Translating it yields CATRRATNEKLFF.

The V call is TRBV19, the J call TRBJ2-5, with 11 bases lining up with TRBD2. The V gene's germline CDR1 is LNHDA and CDR2 SQIVND (reference sequence). This CDR3 has 15 residues. The V segment lost 5 bases and the J segment 4 bases; nucleotides outside the gene matches: 6. The CDR3 DNA reads TGTGCCAGTAGTTTCCTAGCGGGGGGTGCAGAGACCCAGTACTTC. As protein: CASSFLAGGAETQYF. The whole variable domain, remainder taken from reference TRBV19 and TRBJ2-5, is DGGITQSPKYLFRKEGQNVTLSCEQNLNHDAMYWYRQDPGQGLRLIYYSQIVNDFQKGDIAEGYSVSREKKESFPLTVTSAQKNPTAFYLCASSFLAGGAETQYFGPGTRLLVL.

This clone occurred a few times. The chain couples TRBV10-3 to TRBJ1-2; D gene unclear. The CDR3 length is 15 residues. Trimming left V 5 bases short and J 8 bases short, with 21 bases between. Per germline, CDR1 ENHRY and CDR2 SYGVKD. The CDR3 protein is CAISSLLRDLQGYTF. CDR3 sequence (DNA): TGTGCCATCAGTAGCCTCCTACGGGATCTCCAGGGCTACACCTTC.

The rearrangement links TRBV18 to TRBJ1-2, with 10 bases fitting TRBD1. This CDR3 contains 14 residues. V lost 0 bases and J lost 8; bases outside the gene matches: 3. Germline V gives CDR1 KGHSH, CDR2 LQKENI. The DNA of the CDR3 is TGTGCCAGCTCACCACCGGGACAGGGGAACGGCTACACCTTC. This gives the protein CASSPPGQGNGYTF. The whole variable domain, filled in from reference TRBV18 and TRBJ1-2, reads NAGVMQNPRHLVRRRGQEARLRCSPMKGHSHVYWYRQLPEEGLKFMVYLQKENIIDESGMPKERFSAEFPKEGPSILRIQQVVRGDSAAYFCASSPPGQGNGYTFGSGTRLTVV.

This clone has a handful of counts. The rearrangement links TRBV9 to TRBJ2-7; 9 nucleotides line up with TRBD1. The V gene's germline CDR1 is SGDLS and CDR2 YYNGEE. CDR3 length: 13 residues. The trim removed 5 bases at V and 7 bases at J, leaving 7 bases unmatched. The CDR3 nucleotides are TGTGCCAGCAGTGGGGGACAGGGCGGAGAGCAGTACTTC. It translates to CASSGGQGGEQYF.

The genes are TRBV2 and TRBJ1-2, with unresolved D. The CDR3 spans 17 residues. Between the trimmed V and J ends, which lost 0 bases and 5 bases, there was a span of 19 bases. Germline loops: CDR1 SNHLY, CDR2 FYNNEI. CDR3 residues: CASSEARQVSGVYGYTF. The CDR3 DNA reads TGTGCCAGCAGTGAAGCAAGGCAGGTCAGCGGGGTTTATGGCTACACCTTC.